Included here is one T cell receptor beta chain sequence, with context. Its target is unknown. The data belong to a study of immune evolution from preneoplasia to lung adenocarcinoma. At the level of the study: HLA loss of heterozygosity: 7% AIS, about 14% MIA, more than 25% ADC, none AAH.

Study-level points and caveats: Highest clonality occurred in KRAS-mutant, not EGFR-mutant or double wild-type, nodules. Later-stage lesions seemingly showed higher T cell density and diversity than normal lung. Top clone frequencies peaked in normal lung, apparently declining through invasive adenocarcinoma.

CDR3 size: 13 residues. Trimming shortened V by 5 bases and J by 0 bases, and 5 bases separated the two germline ends. The germline gives CDR1 SNHLY, CDR2 FYNNEI. Measured with immunoSEQ multiplex PCR; TCRdb has only the in-frame clones, and not every one. The sample lists some 7,000 clones, more than 80% seen once, with about 5% in the top ten. This sequence joins TRBV2 and TRBJ1-5; D not certain. The TCR was taken from a person between 50 and 70 years old with lung adenocarcinoma. The specimen was FFPE invasive lung adenocarcinoma tissue. CDR3 protein: CASSLHSNQPQHF. DNA of the CDR3: TGTGCCAGCAGTCTCCATAGCAATCAGCCCCAGCATTTT. The full variable domain, in which reference TRBV2 and TRBJ1-5 provide the parts outside the CDR3, is EPEVTQTPSHQVTQMGQEVILRCVPISNHLYFYWYRQILGQKVEFLVSFYNNEISEKSEIFDDQFSVERPDGSNFTLKIRSTKLEDSAMYFCASSLHSNQPQHFGDGTRLSIL.